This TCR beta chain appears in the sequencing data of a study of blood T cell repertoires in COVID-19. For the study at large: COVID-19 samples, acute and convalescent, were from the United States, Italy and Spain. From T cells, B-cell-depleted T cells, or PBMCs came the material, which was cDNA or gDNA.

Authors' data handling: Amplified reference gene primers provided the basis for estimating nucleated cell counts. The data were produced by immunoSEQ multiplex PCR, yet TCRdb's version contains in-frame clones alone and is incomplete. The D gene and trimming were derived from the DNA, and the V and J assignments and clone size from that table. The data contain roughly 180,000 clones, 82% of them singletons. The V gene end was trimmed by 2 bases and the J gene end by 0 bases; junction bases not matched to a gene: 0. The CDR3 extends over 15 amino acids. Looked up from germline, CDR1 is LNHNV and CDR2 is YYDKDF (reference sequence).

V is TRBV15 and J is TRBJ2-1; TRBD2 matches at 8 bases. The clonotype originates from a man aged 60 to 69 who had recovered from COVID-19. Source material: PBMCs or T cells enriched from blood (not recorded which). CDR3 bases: TGTGCCACCAGCAGAACTAGCGGCTCCTACAATGAGCAGTTCTTC. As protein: CATSRTSGSYNEQFF.